The 3 T cell receptor beta chains below come from one sample, sequenced in a study of molecular identifiers for immune sequencing clone quantification. TCRdb passed the PCR reads through MiXCR, listing each CDR3 protein once. Of hundreds of thousands of distinct CDR3 sequences in the sample, just under 20% were seen once. The specimen was naive CD8+ T cells from blood, with Jurkat cell RNA spiked in. Subset specified: FACS-sorted CD8+CD4-CCR7+CD45RA+ naive T cells. The receptors stem from a human donor in good health. Some libraries in this study had Jurkat cell RNA spiked in.

The rearrangement links TRBV4-1 to TRBJ1-5; no reliable D call. The CDR3 is 14 residues long. Deletions cut 2 bases from V and 6 bases from J, with 11 bases between. Per germline, CDR1 MGHRA and CDR2 YSYEKL. CDR3 coding DNA: TGCGCCAGCAGCCAAAAGATAATCGGTCAGCCCCAGCATTTT. Encoded protein: CASSQKIIGQPQHF.

The chain combines TRBV6-6 with TRBJ2-2, with 9 bases matching TRBD1. Germline V lookup: CDR1 MNHNY, CDR2 SVGAGI (reference sequence). The CDR3 has 18 residues. Trimming at V came to 0 bases and at J to 4 bases, leaving 9 bases not matched to a gene. The CDR3: CASSYSARTGVGTGELFF. The CDR3 DNA reads as TGTGCCAGCAGTTACTCGGCCAGGACAGGGGTCGGCACCGGGGAGCTGTTTTTT.

On this clonotype itself: The CDR3 carries no conserved terminal phenylalanine or tryptophan, so it likely arises from a read error. The chain carries TRBV5-3 and TRBJ2-7; TRBD2 aligns across 7 bases. TRBV5-3 is flagged as an ORF with uncertain function. V shed 8 bases, J shed 7 bases, and the junction held 18 bases outside the gene matches. The CDR3 spans 15 residues. The CDR3 is CASTEWVIRGLEQYL. Here the CDR3 DNA reads TGTGCCAGCACCGAGTGGGTCATTCGGGGACTAGAGCAGTACCTC.